This T cell receptor (beta chain) stems from a study of blood T cell repertoires in COVID-19. Study-level background: Both acute and convalescent COVID-19 samples were obtained from the United States, Italy and Spain. T cells, B-cell-depleted T cells, or PBMCs supplied cDNA or gDNA.

The CDR3 consists of 14 residues. CDR1 and CDR2 from the germline V gene are SGHRS and YFSETQ. Trimming removed 3 bases at V and 3 bases at J, with 12 bases between. Authors' analysis steps: Reference gene primer amplification gave nucleated cell count estimates. Only in-frame clones appear in the TCRdb table, and some are missing; sequencing was by immunoSEQ multiplex PCR. V, J and clone size are taken as reported in that table, and D and trimming were inferred from the DNA itself. This sample has approximately 93,000 clones, with approximately 79% found just once. Sequenced: peripheral blood. J is TRBJ1-1 and V is TRBV5-1; D might be TRBD1 (6 bases). The receptor's source is a woman at least 80 years old with acute or convalescent COVID-19. The DNA of the CDR3 is TGCGCCAGCAGCTCAAGGGACATCCACACTGAAGCTTTCTTT. As protein: CASSSRDIHTEAFF.